This note documents a single TCR beta chain sequence. The antigen is undetermined. V was shortened by 4 bases and J by 2 bases, with 7 bases between the two germline ends. Germline V gene sequence: CDR1 SNHLY, CDR2 FYNNEI. This CDR3 is 13 amino acids long. The entry originates in a study of cytomegalovirus exposure and HLA in healthy donors. PCR used 60 Vbeta primers and 13 Jbeta primers. Clones were read by immunoSEQ multiplex PCR, and TCRdb kept only the in-frame ones, dropping some. The table lists more than 95,000 clones, around 79% of them singletons, with approximately 6.3% in the top ten. Study-wide results and limits: Another analysis was done later, and it associated around 15,000 TCR beta sequences with HLA alleles at 0.05 false discovery rate. In vitro confirmation showed a few CMV-associated chains to be CMV antigen specific. Segments of the TCR beta V type were, in most cases, productive about 90% or about 30% of the time in an earlier analysis. Fewer than 200 TCR beta chains were listed as cytomegalovirus-associated.

The receptor was isolated from a man aged 60 to 69 in good health and CMV-seropositive. Sequenced sample: PBMCs. The chain links TRBV2 to TRBJ2-3; TRBD1 is a possible D gene (6 bases). CDR3 in amino acids: CASSGQDTDTQYF. DNA of the CDR3: TGTGCCAGCAGTGGACAGGACACAGATACGCAGTATTTT.